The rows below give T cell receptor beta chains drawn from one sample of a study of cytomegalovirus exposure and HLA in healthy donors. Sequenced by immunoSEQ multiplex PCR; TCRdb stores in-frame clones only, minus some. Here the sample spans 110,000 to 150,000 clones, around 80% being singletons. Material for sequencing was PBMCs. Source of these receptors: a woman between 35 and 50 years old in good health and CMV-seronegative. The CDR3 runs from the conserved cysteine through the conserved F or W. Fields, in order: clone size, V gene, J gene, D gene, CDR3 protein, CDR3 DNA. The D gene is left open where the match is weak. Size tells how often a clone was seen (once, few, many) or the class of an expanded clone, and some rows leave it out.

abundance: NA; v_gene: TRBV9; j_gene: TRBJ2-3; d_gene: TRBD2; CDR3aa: CASSVTPFGRGGTDTQYF; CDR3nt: TGTGCCAGCAGCGTAACCCCCTTCGGGCGGGGGGGCACGGATACGCAGTATTTT
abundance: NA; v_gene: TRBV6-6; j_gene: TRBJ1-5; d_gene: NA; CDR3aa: CASSYVQGTGQPQHF; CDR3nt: TGTGCCAGCAGTTACGTACAGGGAACCGGACAGCCCCAGCATTTT
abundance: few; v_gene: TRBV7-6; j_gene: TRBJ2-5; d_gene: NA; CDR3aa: CASSFVLPTRGQETQYF; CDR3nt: TGTGCCAGCAGCTTTGTTCTTCCCACCAGGGGTCAGGAGACCCAGTACTTC
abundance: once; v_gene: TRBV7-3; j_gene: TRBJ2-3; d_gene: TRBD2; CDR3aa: CASRQGLAGTDTQYF; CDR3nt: TGTGCCAGCAGGCAGGGACTAGCGGGCACAGATACGCAGTATTTT
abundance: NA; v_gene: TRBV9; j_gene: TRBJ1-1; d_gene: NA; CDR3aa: CASSVAGGNTEAFF; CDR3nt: TGTGCCAGCAGCGTAGCGGGGGGGAACACTGAAGCTTTCTTT
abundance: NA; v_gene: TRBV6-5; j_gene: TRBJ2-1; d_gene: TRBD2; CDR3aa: CASRSEASGSHEQFF; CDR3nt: TGTGCCAGCCGATCCGAGGCAAGCGGGAGCCATGAGCAGTTCTTC
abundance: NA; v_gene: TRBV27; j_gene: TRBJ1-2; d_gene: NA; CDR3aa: CASRPFQGGGYTF; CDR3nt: TGTGCCAGTAGACCCTTCCAGGGCGGCGGCTACACCTTC
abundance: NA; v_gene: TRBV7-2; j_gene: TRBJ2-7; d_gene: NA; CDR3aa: CASSLQVTGSRPGTYEQYF; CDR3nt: TGTGCCAGCAGCTTGCAAGTCACCGGGAGCCGACCGGGCACCTACGAGCAGTACTTC
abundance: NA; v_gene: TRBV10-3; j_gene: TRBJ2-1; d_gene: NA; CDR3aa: CAISLERNEQFF; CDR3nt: TGTGCCATCAGTCTCGAGCGGAATGAGCAGTTCTTC
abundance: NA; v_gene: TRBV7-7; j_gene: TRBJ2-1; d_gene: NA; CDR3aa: CASSPGGASSYNEQFF; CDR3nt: TGTGCCAGCAGCCCAGGTGGGGCGAGCTCCTACAATGAGCAGTTCTTC
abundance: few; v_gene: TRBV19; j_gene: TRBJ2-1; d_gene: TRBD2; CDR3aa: CASSNSLLSPSGRAGRFF; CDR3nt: TGTGCCAGTAGTAACTCGCTCTTGTCTCCTAGCGGGAGGGCCGGGCGGTTCTTC
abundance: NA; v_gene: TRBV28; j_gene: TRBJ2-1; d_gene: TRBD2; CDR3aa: CASSIRNLAGGGYNEQFF; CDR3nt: TGTGCCAGCAGTATAAGGAATCTAGCGGGAGGTGGCTACAATGAGCAGTTCTTC
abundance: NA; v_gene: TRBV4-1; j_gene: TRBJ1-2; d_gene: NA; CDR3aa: CASSQGRGERDGYTF; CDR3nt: TGCGCCAGCAGCCAAGGACGCGGGGAAAGAGATGGCTACACCTTC
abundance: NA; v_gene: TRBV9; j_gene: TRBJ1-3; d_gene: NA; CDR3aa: CASSVSRADSGNTIYF; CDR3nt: TGTGCCAGCAGCGTTTCCAGGGCCGACTCTGGAAACACCATATATTTT
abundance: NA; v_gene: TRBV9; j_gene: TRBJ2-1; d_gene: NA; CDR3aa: CASSVGGMNYNEQFF; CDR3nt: TGTGCCAGCAGCGTAGGCGGGATGAACTACAATGAGCAGTTCTTC
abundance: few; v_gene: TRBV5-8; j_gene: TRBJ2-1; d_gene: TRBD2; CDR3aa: CASSRGGILAGAVSGQFF; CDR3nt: TGTGCCAGCAGCCGGGGGGGCATACTAGCGGGAGCCGTTAGCGGGCAGTTCTTC
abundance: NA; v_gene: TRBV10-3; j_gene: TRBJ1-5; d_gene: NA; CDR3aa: CAISEYAGDNQPQHF; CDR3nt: TGTGCCATCAGTGAGTATGCGGGGGACAATCAGCCCCAGCATTTT
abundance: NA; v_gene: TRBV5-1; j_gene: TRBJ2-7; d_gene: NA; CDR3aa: CASSRGTVTYEQYF; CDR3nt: TGCGCCAGCAGCCGCGGGACAGTGACCTACGAGCAGTACTTC
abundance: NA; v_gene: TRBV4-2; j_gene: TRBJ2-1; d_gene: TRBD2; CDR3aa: CASSQDQASGRDEQFF; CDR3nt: TGTGCCAGCAGCCAAGATCAGGCTAGCGGGAGGGATGAGCAGTTCTTC
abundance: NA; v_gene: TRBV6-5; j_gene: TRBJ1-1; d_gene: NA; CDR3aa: CASKGPGLNTEAFF; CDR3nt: TGTGCCAGCAAGGGGCCAGGTCTGAACACTGAAGCTTTCTTT
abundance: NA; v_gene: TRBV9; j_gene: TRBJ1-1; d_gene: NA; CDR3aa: CASSGTARNTEAFF; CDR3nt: TGTGCCAGCAGCGGGACAGCCAGGAACACTGAAGCTTTCTTT
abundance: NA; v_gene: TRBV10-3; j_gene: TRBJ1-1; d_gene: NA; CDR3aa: CATQAGGNTEAFF; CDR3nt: TGTGCCACCCAAGCGGGGGGGAACACTGAAGCTTTCTTT
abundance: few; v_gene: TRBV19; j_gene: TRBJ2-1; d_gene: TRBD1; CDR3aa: CASSIDLATGAYNEQFF; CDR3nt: TGTGCCAGTAGTATAGATCTCGCGACAGGGGCCTACAATGAGCAGTTCTTC
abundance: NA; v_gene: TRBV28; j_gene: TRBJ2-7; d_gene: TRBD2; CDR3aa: CASSLTSGRPFAGEQYF; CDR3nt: TGTGCCAGCAGTTTAACTAGCGGGAGGCCCTTTGCGGGGGAGCAGTACTTC
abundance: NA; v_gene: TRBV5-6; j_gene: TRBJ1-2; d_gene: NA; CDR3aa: CASSLAEGNYGYTF; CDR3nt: TGTGCCAGCAGCTTGGCGGAGGGGAACTATGGCTACACCTTC
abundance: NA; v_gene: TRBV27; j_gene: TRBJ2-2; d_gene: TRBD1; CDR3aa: CASSFRGGGTGELFF; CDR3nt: TGTGCCAGCAGTTTTAGAGGGGGCGGAACCGGGGAGCTGTTTTTT
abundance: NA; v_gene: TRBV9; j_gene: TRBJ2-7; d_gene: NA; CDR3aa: CASSVDARHEQYF; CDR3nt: TGTGCCAGCAGCGTAGATGCGAGGCACGAGCAGTACTTC
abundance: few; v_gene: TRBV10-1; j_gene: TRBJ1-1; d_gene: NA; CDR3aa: CASSRLRNTEAFF; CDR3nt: TGCGCCAGCAGTAGACTACGGAACACTGAAGCTTTCTTT
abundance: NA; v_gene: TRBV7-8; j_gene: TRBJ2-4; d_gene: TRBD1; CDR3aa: CASSLTNRGDIQYF; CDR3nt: TGTGCCAGCAGCTTGACTAACAGGGGGGACATTCAGTACTTC
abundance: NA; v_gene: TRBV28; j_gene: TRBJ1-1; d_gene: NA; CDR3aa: CASSSRQANTEAFF; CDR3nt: TGTGCCAGCAGTTCCCGACAAGCTAACACTGAAGCTTTCTTT
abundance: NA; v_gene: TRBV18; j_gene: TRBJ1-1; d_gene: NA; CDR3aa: CASSPIQGAITEAFF; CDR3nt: TGTGCCAGCTCACCGATACAGGGCGCGATCACTGAAGCTTTCTTT
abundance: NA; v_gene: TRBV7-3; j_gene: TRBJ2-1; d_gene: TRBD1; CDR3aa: CASSATGTGSSYNEQFF; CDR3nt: TGTGCCAGCAGCGCAACCGGGACAGGGAGTTCCTACAATGAGCAGTTCTTC